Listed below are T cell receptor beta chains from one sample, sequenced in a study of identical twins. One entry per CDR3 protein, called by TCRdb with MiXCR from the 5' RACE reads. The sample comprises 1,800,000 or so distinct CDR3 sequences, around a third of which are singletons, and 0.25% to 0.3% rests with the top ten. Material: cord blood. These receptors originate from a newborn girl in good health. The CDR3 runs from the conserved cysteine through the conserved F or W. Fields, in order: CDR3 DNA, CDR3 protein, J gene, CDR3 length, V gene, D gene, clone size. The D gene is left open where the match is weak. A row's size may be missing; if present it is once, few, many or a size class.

DNA: TGCGCCAGCAGCTTCCAGGGGCACAATGAGCAGTTCTTC; CDR3: CASSFQGHNEQFF; J: TRBJ2-1; length: 13; V: TRBV5-1; D: .; size: .
DNA: TGTGCCAGCAGCAAAGTTGGGCGGTCGCAGTATTTT; CDR3: CASSKVGRSQYF; J: TRBJ2-3; length: 12; V: TRBV21-1; D: .; size: .
DNA: TGCAGCGTTGATAGAGGGGGGAGGGGGGCCTCCTACAATGAGCAGTACTTC; CDR3: CSVDRGGRGASYNEQYF; J: TRBJ2-5; length: 17; V: TRBV29-1; D: .; size: .
DNA: TGTGCCAGCAGACTCCACAGGGGGCAACATGAAAAACTGTTTTTT; CDR3: CASRLHRGQHEKLFF; J: TRBJ1-4; length: 15; V: TRBV12-3/TRBV12-4; D: TRBD1; size: .
DNA: TGTGCCTGGGGAGCGGGACAGGGGGTCTTCTACGAGCAGTACTTC; CDR3: CAWGAGQGVFYEQYF; J: TRBJ2-7; length: 15; V: TRBV30; D: TRBD1; size: .
DNA: TGTGCCAGCAGTCCATCTAGCGGGAGAGTGTATGGGCAGTTCTTC; CDR3: CASSPSSGRVYGQFF; J: TRBJ2-1; length: 15; V: TRBV12-3/TRBV12-4; D: TRBD2; size: .
DNA: TGTGCCAGCAGCCCCCCGAACTACTATAATTCACCCCTCCACTTT; CDR3: CASSPPNYYNSPLHF; J: TRBJ1-6; length: 15; V: TRBV13; D: .; size: .
DNA: TGTGCCAGCAGCTCCATAGCGGGCTTGAACAATGAGCAGTACTTC; CDR3: CASSSIAGLNNEQYF; J: TRBJ2-7; length: 15; V: TRBV7-8; D: TRBD2; size: .
DNA: TGTGCCAGCAGCTTGGACAGGGTTAATGGTTCACCCCTCCACTTT; CDR3: CASSLDRVNGSPLHF; J: TRBJ1-6; length: 15; V: TRBV7-2; D: TRBD1; size: few
DNA: TGTGCCATCAGTGAGTCCGGTGGATCATATGAAAAACTGTTTTTT; CDR3: CAISESGGSYEKLFF; J: TRBJ1-4; length: 15; V: TRBV10-3; D: .; size: few
DNA: TGTGCCATCAGCCAACCGCCAGGCTACGAGCAGTACTTC; CDR3: CAISQPPGYEQYF; J: TRBJ2-7; length: 13; V: TRBV10-3; D: .; size: .
DNA: TGTGCCAGCAGCCTCAAAGAGACTAAGGGCGCCGAGCAGTACTTC; CDR3: CASSLKETKGAEQYF; J: TRBJ2-7; length: 15; V: TRBV5-6; D: .; size: once
DNA: TGTGCCAGCAGCCAAGATCAGGGACCTATGAACACTGAAGCTTTCTTT; CDR3: CASSQDQGPMNTEAFF; J: TRBJ1-1; length: 16; V: TRBV4-2; D: .; size: .
DNA: TGCAGTGCTACCATCAACAATGAGCAGTTCTTC; CDR3: CSATINNEQFF; J: TRBJ2-1; length: 11; V: TRBV20-1; D: .; size: .
DNA: TGTGCCAGCAGCGAAGGACTAGCGGGGGTCATTTACACAGATACGCAGTATTTT; CDR3: CASSEGLAGVIYTDTQYF; J: TRBJ2-3; length: 18; V: TRBV7-9; D: TRBD2; size: .
DNA: TGCAGTGCTAGAGGTCGGCTATGGAGAGAGTCCTACGAGCAGTACTTC; CDR3: CSARGRLWRESYEQYF; J: TRBJ2-7; length: 16; V: TRBV20-1; D: .; size: .
DNA: TGCAGTGCTAGAGGCCCCTGGGGGCGGGCATCCTACGAGCAGTACTTC; CDR3: CSARGPWGRASYEQYF; J: TRBJ2-7; length: 16; V: TRBV20-1; D: .; size: few
DNA: TGTGCCAGCAGCCTTGGGGGGACTAGCACATACAATGAGCAGTACTTC; CDR3: CASSLGGTSTYNEQYF; J: TRBJ2-5; length: 16; V: TRBV7-2; D: TRBD2; size: .
DNA: TGTGCCAGCAGCCAAGATGGAATGACCTACAATGAGCAGTACTTC; CDR3: CASSQDGMTYNEQYF; J: TRBJ2-7; length: 15; V: TRBV3-1; D: .; size: .
DNA: TGTGCCAGCAGTCGCAAGAGGGAAACCTACGAGCAGTACTTC; CDR3: CASSRKRETYEQYF; J: TRBJ2-7; length: 14; V: TRBV6-6; D: .; size: many
DNA: TGCAGCGTCCGTTCGGGAGGTACAGATACGCAGTATTTT; CDR3: CSVRSGGTDTQYF; J: TRBJ2-3; length: 13; V: TRBV29-1; D: TRBD2; size: .
DNA: TGCAGCGTACAGGGGGGGATGCATGGCTACACCTTC; CDR3: CSVQGGMHGYTF; J: TRBJ1-2; length: 12; V: TRBV29-1; D: TRBD1; size: once
DNA: TGCAGTGCTAGGGGGACAGTTTTAGATTCACCCCTCCACTTT; CDR3: CSARGTVLDSPLHF; J: TRBJ1-6; length: 14; V: TRBV20-1; D: TRBD1; size: .
DNA: TGTGCCAGCAGTCCTTTTGGGACGGCGAACACCGGGGAGCTGTTTTTT; CDR3: CASSPFGTANTGELFF; J: TRBJ2-2; length: 16; V: TRBV12-3/TRBV12-4; D: .; size: few
DNA: TGTGCCAGCATAAGAGTGGGACAGCCTTTCACTAGCGGGAGGAAGCGCGGAGGCAATGAGCAGTTCTTC; CDR3: CASIRVGQPFTSGRKRGGNEQFF; J: TRBJ2-1; length: 23; V: TRBV12-3/TRBV12-4; D: TRBD2; size: .
DNA: TGTGCCAGCAGCCACCTGGGACAGGGGAATTCACCCCTCCACTTT; CDR3: CASSHLGQGNSPLHF; J: TRBJ1-6; length: 15; V: TRBV4-2; D: TRBD1; size: .
DNA: TGCAGTGCTAGACCCTCGGGACAGGGTTACGAGCAGTACTTC; CDR3: CSARPSGQGYEQYF; J: TRBJ2-7; length: 14; V: TRBV20-1; D: TRBD1; size: .
DNA: TGTGCCAGCAGCTTAACTCTGGGGCAGGGTTATCAGCCCCAGCATTTT; CDR3: CASSLTLGQGYQPQHF; J: TRBJ1-5; length: 16; V: TRBV7-9; D: .; size: .
DNA: TGTGCCAGCAGTCCCAAGGACAGGGGCGGTGAAAAACTGTTTTTT; CDR3: CASSPKDRGGEKLFF; J: TRBJ1-4; length: 15; V: TRBV6-6; D: TRBD1; size: .
DNA: TGCAGTGCTAGAGTGAAGCATGAGCAGTTCTTC; CDR3: CSARVKHEQFF; J: TRBJ2-1; length: 11; V: TRBV20-1; D: .; size: few
DNA: TGTGCCAGCAGTTACACGGGTTGGGAAAAACTGTTTTTT; CDR3: CASSYTGWEKLFF; J: TRBJ1-4; length: 13; V: TRBV6-6; D: .; size: .
DNA: TGTGCCAGCAGCTTAGAGGGGACTGTCACCGGGGAGCTGTTTTTT; CDR3: CASSLEGTVTGELFF; J: TRBJ2-2; length: 15; V: TRBV7-9; D: .; size: few
DNA: TGCAGCGTGGAGGGGACCGTATCCTACAATGAGCAGTTCTTC; CDR3: CSVEGTVSYNEQFF; J: TRBJ2-1; length: 14; V: TRBV29-1; D: .; size: .
DNA: TGTGCCAGCAGTTTGGGACGGGAGGGGCCCTCCTACGAGCAGTACTTC; CDR3: CASSLGREGPSYEQYF; J: TRBJ2-7; length: 16; V: TRBV28; D: TRBD2; size: .
DNA: TGTGCCAGTAGTATAGCAGCGGGGTCCTACAATGAGCAGTTCTTC; CDR3: CASSIAAGSYNEQFF; J: TRBJ2-1; length: 15; V: TRBV19; D: TRBD2; size: once
DNA: TGCGCCAGCAGTGTGGGGGGCCGAATCCAGAACCAAGAGACCCAGTACTTC; CDR3: CASSVGGRIQNQETQYF; J: TRBJ2-5; length: 17; V: TRBV5-1; D: .; size: .
DNA: TGTGCCAGCAGTTCTCTAGTCCTAGCGGCCCCCGAACCGGCGGAAGATACGCAGTATTTT; CDR3: CASSSLVLAAPEPAEDTQYF; J: TRBJ2-3; length: 20; V: TRBV27; D: TRBD2; size: few
DNA: TGTGCCAGCAGCTTGACTCATACGCAGTATTTT; CDR3: CASSLTHTQYF; J: TRBJ2-3; length: 11; V: TRBV5-5; D: .; size: few
DNA: TGTGCCAGCAGTTACGACAGGTTTTACGAGCAGTACTTC; CDR3: CASSYDRFYEQYF; J: TRBJ2-7; length: 13; V: TRBV5-5; D: .; size: few
DNA: TGCGTCAGCAGCTTGAGGGGACAAAACACTGAAGCTTTCTTT; CDR3: CVSSLRGQNTEAFF; J: TRBJ1-1; length: 14; V: TRBV5-1; D: .; size: .
DNA: TGTGCCAGCAGTTTAAGCGAGCAGTACTTC; CDR3: CASSLSEQYF; J: TRBJ2-7; length: 10; V: TRBV12-3/TRBV12-4; D: .; size: many
DNA: TGTGTCAGCAGCTTTCGTCTAGCGGGGGACTACGAGCAGTACTTC; CDR3: CVSSFRLAGDYEQYF; J: TRBJ2-7; length: 15; V: TRBV7-8; D: TRBD2; size: .
DNA: TGTGCCAGCAGCGTCGCCCTCCTAGCGGAGACCGGCACAGATACGCAGTATTTT; CDR3: CASSVALLAETGTDTQYF; J: TRBJ2-3; length: 18; V: TRBV9; D: TRBD2; size: once
DNA: TGTGCCATCAGTGAGTCGAAGTTTAGTGAGCAGTTCTTC; CDR3: CAISESKFSEQFF; J: TRBJ2-1; length: 13; V: TRBV10-3; D: .; size: .
DNA: TGTGCCACAGCCTCCTTTCGGGCCCAAAAGGGAGATACGCAGTATTTT; CDR3: CATASFRAQKGDTQYF; J: TRBJ2-3; length: 16; V: TRBV24-1; D: .; size: few
DNA: TGTGCCAGCAGGCCCCGACAGGGGTCGGCAGATACGCAGTATTTT; CDR3: CASRPRQGSADTQYF; J: TRBJ2-3; length: 15; V: TRBV2; D: TRBD1; size: .
DNA: TGCGCCAGCAGCCCTTTTAGCTTACCCAACAATGAGCAGTTCTTC; CDR3: CASSPFSLPNNEQFF; J: TRBJ2-1; length: 15; V: TRBV10-1; D: .; size: few
DNA: TGCAGCGTTGTTGGGGGGTCTAACTATGGCTACACCTTC; CDR3: CSVVGGSNYGYTF; J: TRBJ1-2; length: 13; V: TRBV29-1; D: .; size: few
DNA: TGCAGTGCTAGAGAATGGGGATACTATGGCTACACCTTC; CDR3: CSAREWGYYGYTF; J: TRBJ1-2; length: 13; V: TRBV20-1; D: .; size: few
DNA: TGCGCCAGCAGCTTGGCCGCGACAGGAAGGACAGATACGCAGTATTTT; CDR3: CASSLAATGRTDTQYF; J: TRBJ2-3; length: 16; V: TRBV5-1; D: .; size: few
DNA: TGTGCCAGCAGGGGCCTGAGGTTCACTGAAGCTTTCTTT; CDR3: CASRGLRFTEAFF; J: TRBJ1-1; length: 13; V: TRBV25-1; D: .; size: .
DNA: TGTGCCAGCAGTGAAGAGGACAATGAGCAGTACTTC; CDR3: CASSEEDNEQYF; J: TRBJ2-7; length: 12; V: TRBV25-1; D: .; size: .
DNA: TGTGCCAGGAGTAGGGACAGGGGACACGAGCAGTACTTC; CDR3: CARSRDRGHEQYF; J: TRBJ2-7; length: 13; V: TRBV21-1; D: .; size: .
DNA: TGTGCCAGCAGCCAAGAGGAGCGGGGGGGCCCAGATACGCAGTATTTT; CDR3: CASSQEERGGPDTQYF; J: TRBJ2-3; length: 16; V: TRBV4-2; D: TRBD2; size: few
DNA: TGTGCCAGCAGCTTAATACAGTACACTGAAGCTTTCTTT; CDR3: CASSLIQYTEAFF; J: TRBJ1-1; length: 13; V: TRBV11-2; D: .; size: .
DNA: TGTGCCAGCAGCTTATACGGACAGCCATCCTTCTCTGGAAACACCATATATTTT; CDR3: CASSLYGQPSFSGNTIYF; J: TRBJ1-3; length: 18; V: TRBV7-9; D: .; size: .
DNA: TGTGCCAGCAGAGCCGACTCCGGGCAGTACTTC; CDR3: CASRADSGQYF; J: TRBJ2-7; length: 11; V: TRBV6-6; D: .; size: .